Below, 26 T cell receptor beta chains from the same sample are listed, as sequenced in a study of CD8+ T cells in alopecia areata. Extracted from the samples, RNA was reverse transcribed into cDNA to serve as the sequencing template. The assay was immunoSEQ multiplex PCR, and TCRdb's table has in-frame clones only and misses some. The sample shows over 70,000 clones, roughly 70% of them seen only once. Regarding treatment: oral pan-JAK inhibitor, 5-10 mg twice daily. The source material was CD8+ T cells sorted from blood, sampled at week 24, from a patient treated with tofacitinib. The receptors come from a human donor with alopecia areata.

The chain recombines TRBV27 with TRBJ2-6; D perhaps matches TRBD1 (6 bases). Trimming shortened V by 3 bases and J by 0 bases, and 9 bases separated the two germline ends. The CDR3 runs 16 residues. Germline lookup yields CDR1 MNHEY and CDR2 SMNVEV (reference sequence). In DNA form, the CDR3 reads TGTGCCAGCAGTTTGGACAGCTTCTCTGGGGCCAACGTCCTGACTTTC. Translation gives CASSLDSFSGANVLTF.

This clone was observed once. V is TRBV4-1 and J is TRBJ2-3, with no clear D. Between the trimmed V and J ends, which lost 0 bases and 2 bases, there was a span of 9 bases. Germline CDR1 MGHRA, CDR2 YSYEKL. The CDR3 runs 15 residues. The CDR3 sequence is CASSQDRAFTDTQYF. The CDR3 coding sequence is TGCGCCAGCAGCCAAGACAGAGCGTTCACAGATACGCAGTATTTT.

V and J are TRBV15 and TRBJ2-7; either TRBD1 or TRBD2 may supply D (5 bases each). The CDR3 loop spans 18 amino acids. Germline loops: CDR1 LNHNV, CDR2 YYDKDF (reference sequence). Trimming removed 2 bases from V and 2 bases from J, with 22 bases in between. The CDR3 DNA is TGTGCCACCAGCAGACACCCCCCCAGGGACCCCCAAACCTACGAGCAGTACTTC. This sequence encodes CATSRHPPRDPQTYEQYF.

This rearrangement joins TRBV7-9 to TRBJ2-1; TRBD2 is a possible D gene (7 bases). CDR3 length: 18 residues. Germline CDR1 reads SEHNR; CDR2 reads FQNEAQ (reference sequence). Trimming shortened V by 5 bases and J by 3 bases, and 23 bases separated the two germline ends. The CDR3 here is CASSPQAGTQPHYNEQFF. CDR3 bases: TGTGCCAGCAGCCCCCAAGCGGGGACACAACCCCACTACAATGAGCAGTTCTTC.

CDR3: CASSIGQGFRTEAFF. The CDR3 DNA is TGTGCCAGCAGTATAGGACAGGGTTTTCGCACTGAAGCTTTCTTT. The chain uses TRBV6-6 and TRBJ1-1, with 8 nucleotides matching TRBD1. Germline values: CDR1 MNHNY, CDR2 SVGAGI (reference sequence). The CDR3 covers 15 residues. Trimming took 5 bases from V and 4 from J; bases not matched to a gene: 9.

The table lists this clone with a few counts. V gene TRBV5-1 combines with J gene TRBJ1-1; no reliable D call. This CDR3 has 16 amino acids. Germline CDR1 and CDR2: SGHRS and YFSETQ. V lost 1 base and J 1 base, leaving 14 bases between the germline ends. This CDR3 is CASSLFEVGENTEAFF. CDR3 in DNA: TGCGCCAGCAGCTTGTTCGAGGTGGGAGAGAACACTGAAGCTTTCTTT.

The V and J genes are TRBV5-6 and TRBJ1-2; 7 nucleotides match TRBD1. The CDR3 loop spans 13 amino acids. The J segment lost 6 bases and the V segment lost 4 bases, leaving 6 bases of the junction unmatched. Per the germline V gene, CDR1 is SGHDT and CDR2 is YYEEEE. CDR3 DNA sequence: TGTGCCAGCAGCGCGGGACAGCTCAATGGCTACACCTTC. Protein: CASSAGQLNGYTF.

The gene calls are TRBV5-1 and TRBJ1-5; 10 bases fit TRBD1. The CDR3 has 15 amino acids. Trimming cost V 4 bases and J 6 bases; bases outside gene matches: 7. Germline CDR1 reads SGHRS; CDR2 reads YFSETQ. In DNA form, the CDR3 reads TGCGCCAGCAGCCCGGGGACAGGGGATGGTCAGCCCCAGCATTTT. It codes for CASSPGTGDGQPQHF.

The chain is built from TRBV19 and TRBJ2-5; TRBD2 matches 7 bases. Germline V gene data show CDR1 as LNHDA and CDR2 as SQIVND (reference sequence). This CDR3 region has 14 residues. The V and J ends lost 4 bases and 2 bases, in that order; junction bases with no gene match: 4. The CDR3 loop is CASSTSGAQETQYF. The DNA of the CDR3 is TGTGCCAGTAGTACAAGCGGGGCGCAAGAGACCCAGTACTTC.

This clone was observed a handful of times. The chain is built from TRBV10-3 and TRBJ1-2; perhaps TRBD1 as D (5 bases). The CDR3 length is 19 residues. The germline V gene encodes CDR1 ENHRY and CDR2 SYGVKD. Deletions cut 6 bases from V and 8 bases from J, with 34 bases between. CDR3 in amino acids: CAIRVGTESLTSGGRGYTF. As DNA, the CDR3 is TGTGCCATCAGAGTGGGGACCGAAAGTTTAACGTCGGGTGGTAGGGGCTACACCTTC.

The rearrangement links TRBV11-2 to TRBJ2-7, with 8 bases lining up with TRBD1. Germline trimming cut 1 base from V and 7 bases from J; bases unmatched to any gene: 6. The CDR3 runs 14 residues. Germline V CDR1 and CDR2: SGHAT, FQNNGV. The CDR3 sequence: CASSLVGRGLEQYF. CDR3 nucleotide sequence: TGTGCCAGCAGCTTAGTAGGCAGGGGGCTGGAGCAGTACTTC.

This rearrangement joins TRBV25-1 to TRBJ1-2; D is ambiguous. The germline gives CDR1 MGHDK, CDR2 SYGVNS. This CDR3 is built from 15 residues. Trimming stripped 3 bases from V and 4 bases from J, with 15 bases between. The CDR3 is CASSEYEGYIYGYTF. CDR3 nucleotides: TGTGCCAGCAGTGAGTACGAGGGATACATCTATGGCTACACCTTC.

This clone was counted at least ten times. J is TRBJ2-1 and V is TRBV9, with TRBD2 matching 15 bases. V shed 0 bases and J 12 bases; nucleotides not matched to a gene: 4. CDR3 size: 15 residues. Germline V gene lookup returns CDR1 SGDLS and CDR2 YYNGEE. The CDR3 spells CASSVGTSGRAGQFF. For the CDR3, the DNA is TGTGCCAGCAGCGTAGGGACTAGCGGGAGGGCCGGGCAGTTCTTC.

The CDR3, as DNA: TGTGCCAGCAGCTTAGCGGCCAGGAACACCGGGGAGCTGTTTTTT. Translating gives CASSLAARNTGELFF. The chain links TRBV7-9 to TRBJ2-2, with no clear D. The CDR3 covers 15 residues. Germline CDR1 SEHNR, CDR2 FQNEAQ (reference sequence). V was cut by 0 bases and J by 1 base, with 6 bases left in between.

The V gene is TRBV7-9, the J gene TRBJ2-3, with D perhaps TRBD2 (5 bases). This CDR3 has 18 amino acids. Looked up from germline, CDR1 is SEHNR and CDR2 is FQNEAQ (reference sequence). Trimming took off 5 bases at V and 6 bases at J, with 27 bases between the two ends. Here the CDR3 reads CASSPPAWKDERADTQYF. In nucleotides, the CDR3 is TGTGCCAGCAGCCCACCCGCTTGGAAGGACGAGAGGGCGGATACGCAGTATTTT.

The chain combines TRBV19 with TRBJ1-6; D remains ambiguous. This CDR3 is 13 amino acids long. The V end lost 6 bases, the J end lost 7 bases, and 10 bases lay between the germline ends. The germline gives CDR1 LNHDA, CDR2 SQIVND (reference sequence). The CDR3 sequence: CASRGFENSPLHF. CDR3 DNA: TGTGCCAGTAGAGGTTTTGAAAATTCACCCCTCCACTTT.

This chain joins TRBV6-1 and TRBJ2-1; weak D call: TRBD1 (6 bases). CDR3 length: 15 residues. The V gene lost 1 base and the J gene lost 2 bases, with 9 bases spanning the gap. The germline CDR1 and CDR2 sequences are MNHNS and SASEGT. The CDR3 DNA reads as TGTGCCAGCAGTGAAGGGGGACACGCCTACAATGAGCAGTTCTTC. Encoded protein: CASSEGGHAYNEQFF.

The chain joins TRBV30 to TRBJ1-5, with D perhaps TRBD1 (6 bases). This CDR3 is 13 amino acids long. Trimming pared 1 base from V and 6 bases from J, leaving 10 bases between. The V gene's germline CDR1 is GTSNPN and CDR2 SVGIG (reference sequence). The DNA for the CDR3 is TGTGCCTGGAGTGGGCCGGGGGCTCAGCCCCAGCATTTT. Protein sequence: CAWSGPGAQPQHF. The entire variable domain, with the rest obtained from reference TRBV30 and TRBJ1-5, is as follows: SQTIHQWPATLVQPVGSPLSLECTVEGTSNPNLYWYRQAAGRGLQLLFYSVGIGQISSEVPQNLSASRPQDRQFILSSKKLLLSDSGFYLCAWSGPGAQPQHFGDGTRLSIL.

J is TRBJ2-5 and V is TRBV7-8, with TRBD2 as a possible D gene (5 bases). Trimming shortened V by 0 bases and J by 2 bases, and 13 bases separated the two germline ends. The germline gives CDR1 SGHVS, CDR2 FQNEAQ. The CDR3 is made up of 16 amino acids. As DNA, the CDR3 is TGTGCCAGCAGCTTAGCGGGCCGGTCGGGACAAGAGACCCAGTACTTC. The encoded protein is CASSLAGRSGQETQYF. The full variable domain, in which reference TRBV7-8 and TRBJ2-5 provide the parts outside the CDR3, is GAGVSQSPRYKVAKRGQDVALRCDPISGHVSLFWYQQALGQGPEFLTYFQNEAQLDKSGLPSDRFFAERPEGSVSTLKIQRTQQEDSAVYLCASSLAGRSGQETQYFGPGTRLLVL.

The rearrangement uses TRBV6-5 and TRBJ2-1, with 7 nucleotides matching TRBD2. V dropped 4 bases and J dropped 6; count of bases not matched to a gene: 6. The CDR3 has 14 amino acids. CDR1 is MNHEY, CDR2 SVGAGI, per germline. The CDR3 DNA reads as TGTGCCAGCAGTTCCGGACTAGGGGCCAATGAGCAGTTCTTC. Translated: CASSSGLGANEQFF.

The V and J genes are TRBV4-3 and TRBJ2-6; possible D gene TRBD1, 5 bases. Germline V gene data show CDR1 as LGHNA and CDR2 as YSLEER. The CDR3 extends over 14 amino acids. The ends were cut back, 3 bases at V and 8 bases at J, with 11 bases in the middle. The CDR3 DNA reads as TGCGCCAGCAGCCATGGGCAGGGTCCCAACGTCCTGACTTTC. This codes for CASSHGQGPNVLTF.

The chain carries TRBV13 and TRBJ2-5; TRBD2 is a possible D gene (6 bases). The V and J ends lost 7 bases and 4 bases respectively, with 16 bases between them. This CDR3 has 14 amino acids. Germline V gives CDR1 PRHDT, CDR2 FYEKMQ (reference sequence). CDR3 region: CASTGSGVRETQYF. The CDR3 coding sequence is TGTGCCAGCACCGGGTCGGGGGTCCGAGAGACCCAGTACTTC. Filled out from reference TRBV13 and TRBJ2-5, the complete variable domain reads AAGVIQSPRHLIKEKRETATLKCYPIPRHDTVYWYQQGPGQDPQFLISFYEKMQSDKGSIPDRFSAQQFSDYHSELNMSSLELGDSALYFCASTGSGVRETQYFGPGTRLLVL.

This clone was observed once. This sequence joins TRBV7-9 and TRBJ2-5; D might be TRBD2 (6 bases). Germline V CDR1 and CDR2: SEHNR, FQNEAQ (reference sequence). Trimming took off 5 bases at V and 5 bases at J, with 12 bases between the two ends. The CDR3 sequence is 13 residues long. The CDR3 DNA reads TGTGCCAGCAGCCCCGGGACTTGGGAGACCCAGTACTTC. Translation gives CASSPGTWETQYF.

The chain combines TRBV4-3 with TRBJ1-1; 7 bases map to TRBD1. The CDR3 covers 16 residues. CDR1 is LGHNA and CDR2 is YSLEER in the germline V gene. Germline trimming cut 2 bases from V and 0 bases from J; bases unmatched to any gene: 6. CDR3 residues: CASSQQSTGVNTEAFF. CDR3 sequence (DNA): TGCGCCAGCAGCCAACAGTCCACAGGGGTGAACACTGAAGCTTTCTTT.

This clone was counted between two and nine times. V usage is TRBV4-1 and J usage is TRBJ2-1; 7 bases agree with TRBD2. V lost 1 base and J lost 7; bases outside the gene matches: 1. Per the germline V gene, CDR1 is MGHRA and CDR2 is YSYEKL. This CDR3 contains 13 residues. The CDR3 nucleotides are TGCGCCAGCAGCCAAGCGGGGGGAAATGAGCAGTTCTTC. Encoded protein: CASSQAGGNEQFF.

This clone is a singleton in its sample. This rearrangement joins TRBV6-6 to TRBJ1-2, with 7 positions matching TRBD1. The germline V gene has CDR1 MNHNY and CDR2 SVGAGI (reference sequence). With 2 bases clipped from V and 2 bases from J, the junction kept 5 bases outside the gene matches. The CDR3 is 15 amino acids. Here the CDR3 reads CASSYPGGSNYGYTF. CDR3 in DNA: TGTGCCAGCAGTTACCCAGGGGGTTCCAACTATGGCTACACCTTC.